This TCR beta chain is from a study of regulatory T cells in long-lasting Graves disease. On the study more broadly: Persistent Graves' disease meant over 5 years of antithyroid drugs with positive TSH receptor antibodies.

This clonotype was detected only a few times. The antigen is unknown. Building the TCR beta libraries relied on iRepertoire HTBI primers, and CDR3 regions underwent Arm-PCR. TCRdb reprocessed the multiplex PCR reads via MiXCR and lists one record per CDR3 protein. The sample holds hundreds of thousands of distinct CDR3 sequences, more than 20% seen once. Study observations and caveats: TCR diversity was lower in persistent Graves' patients (versus newly diagnosed ones). TRBV28, TRBJ1-2 and TRBJ2-5 emerged as the favored segments in persistent disease. Persistent patients shared more public clonotypes (around 2,500) than newly diagnosed patients (approximately 1,000).

The V end lost 5 bases, the J end lost 6 bases, and 19 bases lay between the germline ends. The CDR3 has 16 residues. Per the germline V gene, CDR1 is SGHTA and CDR2 is FQGNSA. Time point: persistent/refractory GD, antithyroid drugs over 5 years with positive TRAb. There was RNA extracted from PBMCs, and the TCR library was made from it. This TCR came from a female donor with Graves disease. The V and J genes are TRBV7-2 and TRBJ2-2, with D tentatively TRBD1 or TRBD2 (7 bases each). Sequencing was performed on peripheral blood mononuclear cells (PBMCs), taken when the disease was refractory, from a patient treated with antithyroid drugs. The CDR3 DNA reads as TGTGCCAGCAGCCCAGGGGGGGAGATTGTTCCCGGGGAGCTGTTTTTT. Its translation: CASSPGGEIVPGELFF.